The TCR beta chain described here comes from a study of beta chain features in type 1 diabetes. Per the germline V gene, CDR1 is LGHNA and CDR2 is YSLEER. The CDR3 loop spans 14 amino acids. The V and J ends lost 1 base and 5 bases, in that order; junction bases with no gene match: 4. The whole isolated RNA underwent reverse transcription, so sequencing captured expressed TCRB transcripts. Approximately 3.9 million reads per sample were averaged for naive, central memory and regulatory samples. The table came from immunoSEQ multiplex PCR; TCRdb's copy has only in-frame clones and leaves some out. The sample lists fewer than 400,000 clones, roughly 8.8% occurring once. For this clone: Its antigen is unidentified. Other DNA variants within this sample encode the same CDR3.

General study findings and limits: Among patients, naive, central memory and Treg TCRB repertoires appeared more similar than among healthy donors. Researchers report that Type 1 diabetes patients had moderately but significantly shorter TCRB CDR3s across all four CD4+ subsets. Patients and controls would share equally any PCR tilt toward shorter templates. VDJ junctions in type 1 diabetes patients carried more deletions and fewer insertions.

The chain recombines TRBV4-3 with TRBJ1-2; 7 nucleotides agree with TRBD1. What was sequenced was central memory CD4+ T cells from blood. The sequence was obtained from a young man with type 1 diabetes. The CDR3 bases are TGCGCCAGCAGCCAAGGTCGACAGGGATATGGCTACACCTTC. This translates into CASSQGRQGYGYTF.